This T cell receptor beta chain was sequenced for a study of a mutant IDH1 vaccine in newly diagnosed glioma. Study-wide background: Patients came in for eight vaccinations, in weeks 1, 3, 5, 7, 11, 15, 19 and 23. Of the patients given treatment, around 62% were male and about 38% were female, and a mean age of roughly 40 years was recorded. Pretreatment consisted of radiotherapy, temozolomide, or both, with most receiving both.

Time point defined: week 5, during vaccination. Doses of 300 ug of mutant IDH1 20-mer peptide were given with topical imiquimod. TCRdb's copy holds only in-frame clones and misses some; the assay was immunoSEQ multiplex PCR. This sample yields about 40,000 clones, of which more than 85% are seen a single time; roughly 2.8% belongs to the top ten. The CDR3 is 15 amino acids. The ends were cut back, 3 bases at V and 1 base at J, with 10 bases in the middle. Germline V gives CDR1 GTSNPN, CDR2 SVGIG (reference sequence). As concerns this clone: The antigen is not known.

Whole-study findings and limits: Top-clonotype changes in peripheral T cells seemed unrelated to pseudoprogression.

The sequences come from PBMCs, collected from a glioma patient whose treatment included an IDH1 peptide vaccine. The chain combines TRBV30 with TRBJ2-6, with D perhaps matching TRBD1 or TRBD2 (5 bases each). The clonotype comes from a man in his fifties with glioma. DNA of the CDR3: TGTGCCTGGAGGAGGGGAAGGTCTGGGGCCAACGTCCTGACTTTC. Translating it yields CAWRRGRSGANVLTF.